The 19 T cell receptor beta chains below come from one sample, sequenced in a study of response to subunit inactivated influenza vaccine. In TCRdb, the RT-PCR reads were re-called with MiXCR into one record per CDR3 protein. This table holds 500,000 or so distinct CDR3 sequences, 16% found once. Sequenced material: CD4+ T cells sorted from PBMCs, taken less than 30 months after vaccination. The source is a man aged 50 to 69 who received an inactivated influenza vaccine.

The chain joins TRBV15 to TRBJ2-5; TRBD1 matches at 9 bases. The CDR3 is 15 residues long. Germline CDR1 and CDR2: LNHNV and YYDKDF (reference sequence). With 2 bases clipped from V and 2 bases from J, the junction kept 3 bases outside the gene matches. The DNA of the CDR3 is TGTGCCACCAGCAGAATAGGACAGGGGCAAGAGACCCAGTACTTC. Translation gives CATSRIGQGQETQYF. The entire variable domain, with the rest obtained from reference TRBV15 and TRBJ2-5, is as follows: DAMVIQNPRYQVTQFGKPVTLSCSQTLNHNVMYWYQQKSSQAPKLLFHYYDKDFNNEADTPDNFQSRRPNTSFCFLDIRSPGLGDTAMYLCATSRIGQGQETQYFGPGTRLLVL.

The rearrangement joins TRBV29-1 to TRBJ2-3; no reliable D call. This CDR3 has 10 amino acids. Per the germline V gene, CDR1 is SQVTM and CDR2 is ANQGSEA. CDR3 nucleotides: TGCAGTTCGGATGCAGATACGCAGTATTTT. This gives the protein CSSDADTQYF.

The chain has TRBV4-3 and TRBJ2-7; D may be TRBD1 (5 bases). Germline-derived CDR1 and CDR2 are LGHNA and YSLEER. Between the trimmed V and J ends, which lost 1 base and 1 base, there was a span of 20 bases. The length of the CDR3 is 18 residues. The CDR3 DNA follows: TGCGCCAGCAGCCAAGCGCGGTCTAGGGGTAGGTTTTCCTACGAGCAGTACTTC. As protein: CASSQARSRGRFSYEQYF.

Ten or more counts support this clonotype. The chain has TRBV5-6 and TRBJ1-2, with TRBD1 matching over 7 bases. V lost 5 bases to trimming and J lost 5 bases; unmatched junction nucleotides: 9. Germline V gene lookup returns CDR1 SGHDT and CDR2 YYEEEE. The length of the CDR3 is 14 residues. The CDR3 is CASSPGGTVYGYTF. CDR3 coding DNA: TGTGCCAGCAGTCCCGGCGGGACAGTATATGGCTACACCTTC.

The V call is TRBV29-1, the J call TRBJ1-1; D is undetermined. V was cut by 3 bases and J by 0 bases, with 8 bases left in between. The germline gives CDR1 SQVTM, CDR2 ANQGSEA. The length of the CDR3 is 13 residues. CDR3 protein: CSVDPTVNTEAFF. The CDR3 region has the DNA TGCAGCGTTGACCCGACGGTGAACACTGAAGCTTTCTTT.

Only a few counts were recorded for this clonotype. The chain links TRBV5-1 to TRBJ2-1; the D call may be TRBD1 or TRBD2 (6 bases each). Germline values: CDR1 SGHRS, CDR2 YFSETQ. The CDR3 is made up of 15 amino acids. Trimming removed 1 base from V and 7 bases from J, with 15 bases in between. The CDR3 DNA follows: TGCGCCAGCAGCTTGTACAGGGAGGTCACAAATGAGCAGTTCTTC. Amino acid sequence: CASSLYREVTNEQFF.

This clonotype was counted between two and nine times. The chain combines TRBV3-1 with TRBJ2-2, with D perhaps TRBD1 (6 bases). This CDR3 contains 16 residues. CDR1 LGHDT and CDR2 YNNKEL come from the germline V gene (reference sequence). The ends were cut back, 0 bases at V and 0 bases at J, with 8 bases in the middle. The CDR3 region has the DNA TGTGCCAGCAGCCAAGACACAGGGCCGAACACCGGGGAGCTGTTTTTT. Translating it yields CASSQDTGPNTGELFF.

This clonotype has only a few counts. V usage is TRBV12-3 or TRBV12-4 and J usage is TRBJ1-2, with 8 bases aligning to TRBD1. Trimming cost V 3 bases and J 7 bases; bases outside gene matches: 7. There are 14 residues in the CDR3. CDR3: CASSFHQGAGGYTF. As DNA, the CDR3 is TGTGCCAGCAGTTTTCATCAGGGGGCAGGTGGCTACACCTTC.

J is TRBJ2-7 and V is TRBV6-2 or TRBV6-3; no clear D. This CDR3 is built from 13 residues. Germline V gives CDR1 MNHEY, CDR2 SVGEGT. Trimming removed 2 bases at V and 3 bases at J, with 8 bases between. CDR3 sequence (DNA): TGTGCCAGCAGTTACGCGGTCATCTACGAGCAGTACTTC. It translates to CASSYAVIYEQYF.

Only a few counts were recorded for this clonotype. This chain's CDR3 is CASSLAFSSNYGYTF. CDR3 nucleotides: TGTGCCAGCAGTTTGGCGTTCTCCTCTAACTATGGCTACACCTTC. The V call is TRBV27, the J call TRBJ1-2; D is unresolved. The CDR3 has 15 residues. The germline V and J ends were trimmed by 3 bases and 0 bases, with 11 bases remaining between them. Germline V gives CDR1 MNHEY, CDR2 SMNVEV (reference sequence).

This clonotype was seen more than once but under ten times. The rearrangement uses TRBV29-1 and TRBJ2-1; 8 nucleotides agree with TRBD2. CDR1 and CDR2 from the germline V gene are SQVTM and ANQGSEA. The CDR3 contains 15 residues. V was clipped by 5 bases and J by 6 bases; unmatched bases: 12. The CDR3 protein is CSVRSSREAPNEQFF. The DNA of the CDR3 is TGCAGCGTTAGGTCCTCGCGGGAGGCCCCCAATGAGCAGTTCTTC.

This clonotype was found many times. The genes are TRBV7-9 and TRBJ2-1, with 7 bases matching TRBD1. The CDR3 is 15 residues long. V gave up 5 bases and J gave up 0 bases; unmatched junction bases: 4. CDR1 is SEHNR, CDR2 FQNEAQ, per germline (reference sequence). CDR3 in amino acids: CASSPRTGSYNEQFF. DNA of the CDR3: TGTGCCAGCAGCCCCCGGACAGGCTCCTACAATGAGCAGTTCTTC.

The rearrangement joins TRBV5-1 to TRBJ2-2; possibly TRBD2 for D (6 bases). Germline-derived CDR1 and CDR2 are SGHRS and YFSETQ. CDR3 size: 15 residues. The germline V and J ends were trimmed by 9 bases and 5 bases, with 20 bases remaining between them. CDR3 amino acids: CATTLADLGTGELFF. CDR3 sequence (DNA): TGCGCCACCACATTAGCGGACCTGGGGACCGGGGAGCTGTTTTTT. Full variable domain (rest looked up from reference TRBV5-1 and TRBJ2-2): KAGVTQTPRYLIKTRGQQVTLSCSPISGHRSVSWYQQTPGQGLQFLFEYFSETQRNKGNFPGRFSGRQFSNSRSEMNVSTLELGDSALYLCATTLADLGTGELFFGEGSRLTVL.

The chain recombines TRBV7-2 with TRBJ1-4; unclear D gene. From germline, CDR1 is SGHTA and CDR2 FQGNSA. The V and J ends lost 5 bases and 5 bases respectively, with 9 bases between them. The CDR3 spans 13 residues. CDR3 protein: CASSPAVNEKLFF. The CDR3 DNA follows: TGTGCCAGCAGCCCGGCAGTGAATGAAAAACTGTTTTTT. Looking up the rest from reference TRBV7-2 and TRBJ1-4 gives the full variable domain: GAGVSQSPSNKVTEKGKDVELRCDPISGHTALYWYRQSLGQGLEFLIYFQGNSAPDKSGLPSDRFSAERTGGSVSTLTIQRTQQEDSAVYLCASSPAVNEKLFFGSGTQLSVL.

There are a few counts of this clonotype. V and J are TRBV28 and TRBJ2-2, with D possibly being TRBD1 or TRBD2 (6 bases each). Germline CDR1 MDHEN, CDR2 SYDVKM. CDR3 length: 14 residues. Trimming left V 2 bases short and J 9 bases short, with 13 bases between. CDR3 amino acids: CASSLPTGARELFF. Here the CDR3 DNA reads TGTGCCAGCAGTTTACCTACGGGGGCCCGGGAGCTGTTTTTT.

This clonotype was seen a single time. The V and J genes are TRBV6-2 or TRBV6-3 and TRBJ2-7, with TRBD1 as a possible D gene (6 bases). CDR3 length equals 11 residues. Trimming shortened V by 4 bases and J by 12 bases, and 13 bases separated the two germline ends. CDR1 is MNHEY, CDR2 SVGEGT, per germline. CDR3 residues: CASSSTGYAYF. The CDR3, as DNA: TGTGCCAGCAGTTCAACAGGGTATGCGTACTTC.

This clonotype was seen a few times. The chain's CDR3 is CASSAESLLGEQYF. In DNA, the CDR3 is TGTGCCAGCAGTGCCGAGAGCCTCCTAGGTGAGCAGTACTTC. The gene calls are TRBV2 and TRBJ2-7; D unresolved. In germline, CDR1 is SNHLY, CDR2 FYNNEI. V lost 4 bases and J 7 bases, leaving 17 bases between the germline ends. The CDR3 is made up of 14 amino acids.

The chain is built from TRBV7-2 and TRBJ2-3; no reliable D call. Germline lookup yields CDR1 SGHTA and CDR2 FQGNSA. Between the trimmed V and J ends, which lost 7 bases and 2 bases, there was a span of 10 bases. There are 13 residues in the CDR3. CDR3 coding DNA: TGTGCCAGCACCCCATCATTCACAGATACGCAGTATTTT. It codes for CASTPSFTDTQYF.

Concerning this clonotype: The junction shows a germline mismatch at one end, possibly a read error. CDR3 coding DNA: TGTGCCCGCAGTTCCTACCTCAGGACTAGCGGGGCTAGCACAGATACGCAGTATTTT. This translates into CARSSYLRTSGASTDTQYF. This rearrangement joins TRBV2 to TRBJ2-3; 12 bases align to TRBD2. This CDR3 is built from 19 residues. CDR1 is SNHLY and CDR2 is FYNNEI in the germline V gene. The whole variable domain, filled in from reference TRBV2 and TRBJ2-3, reads EPEVTQTPSHQVTQMGQEVILRCVPISNHLYFYWYRQILGQKVEFLVSFYNNEISEKSEIFDDQFSVERPDGSNFTLKIRSTKLEDSAMYFCARSSYLRTSGASTDTQYFGPGTRLTVL.